Following are 26 T cell receptor beta chains from one sample sequenced in a study of cytomegalovirus exposure and HLA in healthy donors. The PCR was carried out with 60 Vbeta primers and 13 Jbeta primers. Clones were read by immunoSEQ multiplex PCR, and TCRdb kept only the in-frame ones, dropping some. The sample has 95,000 to 150,000 clones, roughly 76% seen once; the top ten hold 2.1%. The sample comprised PBMCs. The receptors were sampled from a man aged 30-40 years in good health and CMV-seronegative.

The chain recombines TRBV5-6 with TRBJ2-1; the match to TRBD1 covers 9 bases. V was clipped by 3 bases and J by 6 bases; unmatched bases: 4. The length of the CDR3 is 14 residues. Germline V gene sequence: CDR1 SGHDT, CDR2 YYEEEE. The CDR3 nucleotides are TGTGCCAGCAGCTGGGGGACAGGGCGCAATGAGCAGTTCTTC. This gives the protein CASSWGTGRNEQFF.

The CDR3 region is CASSLAENYGYTF. In DNA form, the CDR3 reads TGTGCCAGCAGTTTGGCAGAAAATTATGGCTACACCTTC. The chain combines TRBV27 with TRBJ1-2; D gene ambiguous. The CDR3 is 13 residues long. From germline, CDR1 is MNHEY and CDR2 SMNVEV (reference sequence). The V and J ends lost 3 bases and 5 bases respectively, with 10 bases between them.

The chain has TRBV5-1 and TRBJ2-2; maybe TRBD1 (6 bases). CDR3 length: 16 residues. Trimming took 2 bases from V and 2 from J, leaving 13 bases between them. Looked up from germline, CDR1 is SGHRS and CDR2 is YFSETQ. CDR3 sequence: CASSFSGGFNTGELFF. In DNA, the CDR3 is TGCGCCAGCAGCTTTTCTGGGGGCTTCAACACCGGGGAGCTGTTTTTT.

The V gene is TRBV10-2, the J gene TRBJ2-7; 8 bases fit TRBD2. Germline CDR1 and CDR2: WSHSY and SAAADI. The CDR3 spans 14 residues. V shed 5 bases, J shed 1 base, and the junction held 4 bases outside the gene matches. Here the CDR3 DNA reads TGCGCCAGCAGTCCTAGCGGGTCTTCCTACGAGCAGTACTTC. The encoded protein is CASSPSGSSYEQYF.

The chain is built from TRBV28 and TRBJ1-2; perhaps TRBD1 as D (6 bases). Germline-derived CDR1 and CDR2 are MDHEN and SYDVKM. Trimming took 7 bases from V and 2 from J, leaving 23 bases between them. The CDR3 length is 17 residues. CDR3: CASTPGGGAFLNYGYTF. For the CDR3, the DNA is TGTGCCAGCACTCCCGGGGGGGGCGCATTCCTGAACTATGGCTACACCTTC.

The chain couples TRBV4-3 to TRBJ2-1; D may be TRBD1 (5 bases). V lost 4 bases to trimming and J lost 4 bases, with 14 bases between them. This CDR3 is built from 15 residues. The V gene's germline CDR1 is LGHNA and CDR2 YSLEER. CDR3 sequence reads: CASSREGAGYNEQFF. The CDR3 DNA is TGCGCCAGCAGCCGAGAAGGGGCAGGGTACAATGAGCAGTTCTTC.

The J gene is TRBJ2-7, the V gene TRBV7-9; TRBD1 aligns across 9 bases. Germline V lookup: CDR1 SEHNR, CDR2 FQNEAQ (reference sequence). Germline trimming cut 0 bases from V and 0 bases from J; bases unmatched to any gene: 3. This CDR3 region has 16 residues. In DNA form, the CDR3 reads TGTGCCAGCAGCTTAGCTGGGGACAGGGACTCCTACGAGCAGTACTTC. This gives the protein CASSLAGDRDSYEQYF.

The chain combines TRBV6-1 with TRBJ1-1, with unresolved D. Germline V gives CDR1 MNHNS, CDR2 SASEGT. Trimming pared 5 bases from V and 6 bases from J, leaving 4 bases between. CDR3 length: 10 residues. The CDR3 spells CASSYAEAFF. Written as DNA, the CDR3 is TGTGCCAGCAGTTATGCTGAAGCTTTCTTT.

CDR3 sequence reads: CASSRYGGELFF. The CDR3 DNA is TGTGCCAGCAGCCGGTATGGCGGGGAGCTGTTTTTT. The V call is TRBV7-2, the J call TRBJ2-2; D is undetermined. The CDR3 extends over 12 amino acids. CDR1 is SGHTA and CDR2 is FQGNSA in the germline V gene. Trimming pared 5 bases from V and 7 bases from J, leaving 8 bases between.

This clone was counted between two and nine times. The chain carries TRBV29-1 and TRBJ2-2; no clear D. This CDR3 is 13 amino acids long. V gave up 5 bases and J gave up 6 bases, with 13 bases separating them. Germline loops: CDR1 SQVTM, CDR2 ANQGSEA. In DNA form, the CDR3 reads TGCAGCGTTCGGTATAACAGAGCCGGGGAGCTGTTTTTT. Translated: CSVRYNRAGELFF.

The CDR3 nucleotides read TGTGCCAGCAGCCCCGGACAGGGAACGTATGGCTACACCTTC. This sequence encodes CASSPGQGTYGYTF. This chain uses TRBV7-9 with TRBJ1-2; TRBD1 agrees at 8 bases. CDR3 size: 14 residues. From germline, CDR1 is SEHNR and CDR2 FQNEAQ (reference sequence). J was trimmed by 5 bases and V by 5 bases; bases with no gene match: 7.

Notes on this clone: One end of the junction fails to match germline, which may point to a read error. CDR3 sequence reads: CATSRDKKGMAF. The CDR3, as DNA: TGTGCCACCAGCAGAGATAAAAAGGGGATGGCCTTC. This rearrangement joins TRBV15 to TRBJ1-2; D perhaps matches TRBD1 (5 bases). The CDR3 is 12 residues long. The germline CDR1 and CDR2 sequences are LNHNV and YYDKDF (reference sequence).

The gene calls are TRBV7-2 and TRBJ2-5; 11 bases match TRBD2. Trimming at V came to 10 bases and at J to 1 base, leaving 8 bases not matched to a gene. The CDR3 is made up of 15 amino acids. CDR1 and CDR2 (germline): SGHTA, FQGNSA. CDR3 bases: TGTGCCACTAAACGTAGCGGGGGGGCCCAAGAGACCCAGTACTTC. It codes for CATKRSGGAQETQYF.

In this sample, this clone turned up a few times. The genes are TRBV9 and TRBJ1-1, with D possibly being TRBD1 (5 bases). V was shortened by 4 bases and J by 2 bases, with 18 bases between the two germline ends. This CDR3 is 16 amino acids long. CDR1 is SGDLS and CDR2 is YYNGEE in the germline V gene. In DNA form, the CDR3 reads TGTGCCAGCAGCCAAGGAGGGGCGGGGGTTAACACTGAAGCTTTCTTT. Translating it yields CASSQGGAGVNTEAFF.

The rearrangement joins TRBV6-5 to TRBJ1-5, with D possibly matching TRBD1 (5 bases). The CDR3 loop spans 15 amino acids. The ends were cut back, 5 bases at V and 6 bases at J, with 17 bases in the middle. Germline lookup yields CDR1 MNHEY and CDR2 SVGAGI. The CDR3 coding sequence is TGTGCCAGCAGTCCACGGGGGGAGGGGAGTCAGCCCCAGCATTTT. As protein: CASSPRGEGSQPQHF.

This chain uses TRBV7-9 with TRBJ1-5; 10 positions match TRBD1. Germline V lookup: CDR1 SEHNR, CDR2 FQNEAQ (reference sequence). This CDR3 spans 14 amino acids. J lost 9 bases, V lost 1 base, and 3 bases had no gene match. This CDR3 reads CASSLGDRGGPQHF. The CDR3 nucleotides read TGTGCCAGCAGCTTAGGGGACAGGGGTGGGCCCCAGCATTTT.

This chain uses TRBV5-4 with TRBJ1-3; D ambiguous. The V and J ends lost 0 bases and 4 bases respectively, with 14 bases between them. Germline values: CDR1 SGHNT, CDR2 YYREEE (reference sequence). The CDR3 loop spans 16 amino acids. CDR3 residues: CASSLGGNGLGNTIYF. CDR3 bases: TGTGCCAGCAGCTTGGGAGGAAACGGTTTGGGAAACACCATATATTTT.

This chain links TRBV6-4 with TRBJ2-1; D call uncertain. The CDR3 runs to 14 residues. In germline, CDR1 is MRHNA, CDR2 SNTAGT. V lost 0 bases to trimming and J lost 7 bases, with 10 bases between them. The CDR3 spells CASSDSLVGNEQFF. The DNA for the CDR3 is TGTGCCAGCAGTGACTCGCTAGTTGGTAATGAGCAGTTCTTC.

This clone has a handful of counts. This chain uses TRBV29-1 with TRBJ1-3; D gene unclear. The V end was cut by 0 bases, the J end by 0 bases, with 12 bases between. The CDR3 loop spans 16 amino acids. Germline assignment: CDR1 SQVTM and CDR2 ANQGSEA. CDR3 DNA: TGCAGCGTTGAAGATCGAGGCTGGAACTCTGGAAACACCATATATTTT. Protein sequence: CSVEDRGWNSGNTIYF. Drawing the rest from reference TRBV29-1 and TRBJ1-3, the complete variable domain is SAVISQKPSRDICQRGTSLTIQCQVDSQVTMMFWYRQQPGQSLTLIATANQGSEATYESGFVIDKFPISRPNLTFSTLTVSNMSPEDSSIYLCSVEDRGWNSGNTIYFGEGSWLTVV.

The chain employs TRBV5-4 and TRBJ1-1; D is undetermined. Germline assignment: CDR1 SGHNT and CDR2 YYREEE (reference sequence). Trimming stripped 4 bases from V and 4 bases from J, with 20 bases between. The CDR3 is 16 amino acids. For the CDR3, the DNA is TGTGCCAGCAGCCCTCTCGGGAGGGCCGGTGGCACTGAAGCTTTCTTT. It translates to CASSPLGRAGGTEAFF.

The chain combines TRBV5-1 with TRBJ2-3; 9 bases align to TRBD1. The CDR3 spans 14 residues. The V gene's germline CDR1 is SGHRS and CDR2 YFSETQ. Trimming at V came to 2 bases and at J to 4 bases, leaving 2 bases not matched to a gene. The CDR3 here is CASSLGTGPDTQYF. The CDR3 DNA follows: TGCGCCAGCAGCTTAGGGACAGGGCCAGATACGCAGTATTTT.

The V call is TRBV7-9, the J call TRBJ1-1; no firm D call. The ends were cut back, 7 bases at V and 1 base at J, with 10 bases in the middle. The CDR3 consists of 13 residues. From germline, CDR1 is SEHNR and CDR2 FQNEAQ (reference sequence). This chain's CDR3 is CASTLQTNTEAFF. The DNA of the CDR3 is TGTGCCAGCACCCTACAGACGAACACTGAAGCTTTCTTT.

This clone was observed a few times. The rearrangement joins TRBV6-5 to TRBJ1-1, with D maybe TRBD1 (6 bases). Trimming took off 4 bases at V and 0 bases at J, with 12 bases between the two ends. CDR1 and CDR2 from the germline V gene are MNHEY and SVGAGI. The CDR3 extends over 15 amino acids. The CDR3 bases are TGTGCCAGCAGTTGGGGACACCATATGAACACTGAAGCTTTCTTT. Protein sequence: CASSWGHHMNTEAFF.

The chain uses TRBV18 and TRBJ2-7; 8 bases fit TRBD1. CDR1 is KGHSH and CDR2 is LQKENI in the germline V gene. Germline trimming cut 6 bases from V and 3 bases from J; bases unmatched to any gene: 10. The CDR3 spans 15 residues. The CDR3 DNA follows: TGTGCCAGCTCCCCATGGAAGGGACAGGACTACGAGCAGTACTTC. It is translated as CASSPWKGQDYEQYF.

The chain has TRBV27 and TRBJ2-7; 8 bases fit TRBD2. The CDR3 contains 16 residues. V lost 2 bases to trimming and J lost 0 bases; unmatched junction nucleotides: 6. Germline CDR1 is MNHEY and CDR2 is SMNVEV (reference sequence). The DNA for the CDR3 is TGTGCCAGCAGTTTAGTGGCGGGGGGCTTCTCCTACGAGCAGTACTTC. Protein sequence: CASSLVAGGFSYEQYF.

This clone was seen only once. The V gene is TRBV30, the J gene TRBJ1-4; unclear D gene. This CDR3 has 15 amino acids. Germline CDR1 GTSNPN, CDR2 SVGIG (reference sequence). V dropped 3 bases and J dropped 6 bases, with 17 bases sitting between them. The CDR3 DNA reads TGTGCCTGGAGCCCACCCGGAGGGTCCTATGAAAAACTGTTTTTT. It encodes CAWSPPGGSYEKLFF.